This TCR beta chain was retrieved from a study of CD8 T cells in Susac syndrome. Broader study findings: Acknowledgment was made by the study that its TCR sequencing and HLA analysis involved a relatively small number of individuals.

Diagnostic criteria defined recently for definite or probable disease were met by the Susac syndrome patients. V lost 10 bases, J lost 6 bases, and 3 bases stayed unmatched. The CDR3 contains 12 residues. CDR1 is SNHLY and CDR2 is FYNNEI in the germline V gene. RNA was extracted with the RNeasy kit, and a quantity of roughly 0.5 to 1 ug was reverse transcribed using random hexamers. A multiplex approach, immunoSEQ multiplex PCR, amplified TCR beta CDR3 across 54 Vbeta and 13 Jbeta. TCRdb reanalysed the immunoSEQ multiplex PCR reads using MiXCR and keeps one entry per CDR3 protein. Of some 97,000 distinct CDR3 sequences in the sample, 95% were seen once. With regard to this clonotype: The antigen is undetermined.

The TCR originated in a human donor with Susac syndrome. The genes are TRBV2 and TRBJ1-6; 7 bases are a match to TRBD1. Input material: CD8+ T cells from PBMCs. The CDR3 protein is CATGTVNSPLHF. CDR3 DNA sequence: TGTGCCACCGGGACAGTTAATTCACCCCTCCACTTT.